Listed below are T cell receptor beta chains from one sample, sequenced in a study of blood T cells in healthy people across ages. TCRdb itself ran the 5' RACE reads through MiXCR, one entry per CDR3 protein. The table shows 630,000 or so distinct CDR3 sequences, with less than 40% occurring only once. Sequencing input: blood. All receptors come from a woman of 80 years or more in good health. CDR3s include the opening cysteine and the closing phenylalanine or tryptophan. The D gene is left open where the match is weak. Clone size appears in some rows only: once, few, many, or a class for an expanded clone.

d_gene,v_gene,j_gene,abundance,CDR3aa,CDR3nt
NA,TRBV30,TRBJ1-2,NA,CAWIENYGYTF,TGTGCCTGGATAGAGAACTATGGCTACACCTTC
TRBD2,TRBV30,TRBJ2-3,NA,CAWTLSGRGTADTQYF,TGTGCCTGGACCCTATCGGGGCGGGGGACCGCAGATACGCAGTATTTT
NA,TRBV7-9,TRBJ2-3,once,CVSGRTDTQYF,TGTGTCAGCGGTAGGACAGATACGCAGTATTTT
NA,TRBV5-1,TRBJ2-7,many,CASSLGTATSYEQYF,TGCGCCAGCAGCTTGGGGACGGCAACCTCCTACGAGCAGTACTTC
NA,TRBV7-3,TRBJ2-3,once,CASSHEVADTQYF,TGTGCCAGCAGCCATGAAGTCGCAGATACGCAGTATTTT
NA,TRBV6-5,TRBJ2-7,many,CASSQGPGAYEQYF,TGTGCCAGCAGCCAAGGACCGGGGGCCTACGAGCAGTACTTC
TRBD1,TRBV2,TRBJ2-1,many,CATLGGQGWNEQFF,TGTGCCACCCTGGGGGGACAGGGATGGAATGAGCAGTTCTTC
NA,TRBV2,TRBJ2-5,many,CASSVVDGEETQYF,TGTGCCAGCAGTGTGGTGGACGGGGAAGAGACCCAGTACTTC
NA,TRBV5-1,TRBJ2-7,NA,CASSLGDPQQYF,TGCGCCAGCAGCTTGGGGGACCCACAACAGTACTTC
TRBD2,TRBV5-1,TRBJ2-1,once,CASSRTSGAQYNEQFF,TGCGCCAGCAGCCGGACTAGCGGGGCCCAATACAATGAGCAGTTCTTC
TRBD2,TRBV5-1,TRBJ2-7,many,CASRPSGVYEQYF,TGCGCCAGCAGACCTAGCGGGGTCTACGAGCAGTACTTC
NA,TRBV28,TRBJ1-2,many,CASTGANYGYTF,TGTGCCAGCACCGGGGCTAACTATGGCTACACCTTC
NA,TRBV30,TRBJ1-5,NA,CAWSGLGRSNQPQHF,TGTGCCTGGAGTGGACTCGGACGGAGCAATCAGCCCCAGCATTTT
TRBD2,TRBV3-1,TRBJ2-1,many,CASSHSRGLAGYNEQFF,TGTGCCAGCAGCCACTCACGTGGACTAGCGGGGTACAATGAGCAGTTCTTC
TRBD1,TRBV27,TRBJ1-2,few,CASSPTDRMINYGYTF,TGTGCCAGCAGTCCGACGGACAGGATGATCAACTATGGCTACACCTTC
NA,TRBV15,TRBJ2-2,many,CATSRPPLAQGRSTGELFF,TGTGCCACCAGCAGACCACCCCTTGCCCAGGGGCGTAGCACCGGGGAGCTGTTTTTT
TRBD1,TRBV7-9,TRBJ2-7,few,CASSATGAPGKQYF,TGTGCCAGCAGCGCGACAGGGGCCCCCGGTAAGCAGTACTTC
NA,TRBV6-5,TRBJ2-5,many,CASSYGGGPLGTQYF,TGTGCCAGCAGTTACGGTGGGGGGCCCTTAGGGACCCAGTACTTC
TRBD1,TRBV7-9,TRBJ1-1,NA,CASSLASGQGIEAFF,TGTGCCAGCAGCTTAGCCTCTGGACAGGGGATCGAAGCTTTCTTT
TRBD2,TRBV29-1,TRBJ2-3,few,CSVERGLAGAGNTQYF,TGCAGCGTTGAAAGGGGACTAGCGGGGGCCGGGAATACGCAGTATTTT
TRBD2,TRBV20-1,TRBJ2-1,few,CSARDLLAGGYHNEQFF,TGCAGTGCTAGAGATCTCCTAGCGGGGGGGTATCACAATGAGCAGTTCTTC
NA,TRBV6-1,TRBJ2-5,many,CASSESWPKGETQYF,TGTGCCAGCAGTGAAAGTTGGCCTAAGGGGGAGACCCAGTACTTC
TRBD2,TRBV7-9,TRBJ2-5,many,CASSLGGGAETQYF,TGTGCCAGCAGCTTAGGCGGGGGGGCAGAGACCCAGTACTTC
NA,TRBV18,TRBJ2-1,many,CASSQGGGFGNEQFF,TGTGCCAGCTCCCAGGGAGGGGGATTCGGCAATGAGCAGTTCTTC
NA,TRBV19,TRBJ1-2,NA,CASRLQGEDGYTF,TGTGCCAGTAGATTGCAGGGAGAGGATGGCTACACCTTC
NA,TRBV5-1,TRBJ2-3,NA,CASSWIGRADTQYF,TGCGCCAGCAGCTGGATAGGACGGGCAGATACGCAGTATTTT
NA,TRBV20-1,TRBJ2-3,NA,CSARAPGTDTQYF,TGCAGTGCTAGGGCCCCCGGCACAGATACGCAGTATTTT
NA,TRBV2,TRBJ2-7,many,CASSAGTYYEQYF,TGTGCCAGCAGCGCCGGGACTTACTACGAGCAGTACTTC
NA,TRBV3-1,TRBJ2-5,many,CASSQWGGLQETQYF,TGTGCCAGCAGCCAATGGGGGGGCCTGCAAGAGACCCAGTACTTC
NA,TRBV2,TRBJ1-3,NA,CASGRNRVSGNTIYF,TGTGCCAGCGGTCGGAACAGGGTCTCTGGAAACACCATATATTTT
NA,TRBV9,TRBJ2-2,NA,CASSVEGRGAIGELFF,TGTGCCAGCAGCGTAGAGGGCCGGGGGGCCATCGGGGAGCTGTTTTTT
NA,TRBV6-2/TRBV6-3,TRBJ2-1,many,CASREDGNSYNEQFF,TGTGCCAGCAGAGAGGACGGAAACTCCTACAATGAGCAGTTCTTC
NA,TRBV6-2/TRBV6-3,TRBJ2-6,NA,CASKRNSGANVLTF,TGTGCCAGCAAACGAAACTCTGGGGCCAACGTCCTGACTTTC
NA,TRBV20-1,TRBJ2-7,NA,CSAADVARNSYEQYF,TGCAGTGCCGCAGACGTAGCGCGTAACTCCTACGAGCAGTACTTC
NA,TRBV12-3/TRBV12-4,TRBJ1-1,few,CASSPRDPKEAFF,TGTGCCAGCAGTCCTCGGGACCCTAAGGAAGCTTTCTTT
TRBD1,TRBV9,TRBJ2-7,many,CASSGAGQGSYEQYF,TGTGCCAGCAGCGGCGCCGGACAGGGCTCCTACGAGCAGTACTTC
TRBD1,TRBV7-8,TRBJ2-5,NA,CASSLGTGVSLETQYF,TGTGCCAGCAGCTTGGGGACAGGGGTTTCGTTAGAGACCCAGTACTTC
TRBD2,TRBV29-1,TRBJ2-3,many,CSVRLAGGGTQYF,TGCAGCGTTAGACTAGCGGGGGGCGGTACGCAGTATTTT
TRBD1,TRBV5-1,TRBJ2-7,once,CASSVDRAVYEQYF,TGCGCCAGCAGCGTAGACAGGGCAGTCTACGAGCAGTACTTC
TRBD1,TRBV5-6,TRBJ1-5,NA,CASSPYSTGAVKPQHF,TGTGCCAGCAGCCCGTATTCGACAGGGGCGGTGAAGCCCCAGCATTTT
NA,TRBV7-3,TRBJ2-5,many,CASSRQGTLGETQYF,TGTGCCAGCAGCCGCCAGGGGACACTGGGGGAGACCCAGTACTTC